The 16 T cell receptor beta chains listed next were all sequenced from one sample in a study of long-term antiretroviral therapy in people with HIV (dated 2022 in TCRdb). The immunoSEQ hsTCRB v3.0 assay was used at survey level resolution for TRB variable region sequencing. TCRdb stores this immuneACCESS table with in-frame sequences only. Part of the clones is absent; in the studies checked, under half of the shortfall reflects unresolved V genes, and no reason is known for the rest. The sample table records 30,000 to 40,000 clones; around 90% of these occur just once. Of the sample, 10% to 15% is held by the ten largest clones. The source material was unsorted PBMCs, sampled 1.1 years after starting antiretroviral therapy. The origin of the receptors is a young man with HIV.

V is TRBV5-4 and J is TRBJ2-3; D ambiguous. Per germline, CDR1 SGHNT and CDR2 YYREEE (reference sequence). This CDR3 contains 18 residues. Trimming cost V 0 bases and J 0 bases, with 17 bases left between them. DNA of the CDR3: TGTGCCAGCAGCTTGGGTATTCAGGCATTAACTAGCACAGATACGCAGTATTTT. Translating it yields CASSLGIQALTSTDTQYF.

The chain recombines TRBV6-5 with TRBJ1-2; the D is unclear. V was trimmed by 4 bases and J by 3 bases, leaving 12 bases between them. This CDR3 contains 14 residues. CDR1 MNHEY and CDR2 SVGAGI come from the germline V gene. DNA of the CDR3: TGTGCCAGCAGTTCCAACACCCTTTACTATGGCTACACCTTC. It translates to CASSSNTLYYGYTF.

This rearrangement joins TRBV19 to TRBJ1-2; D might be TRBD1 (5 bases). The CDR3 runs to 15 residues. V lost 7 bases, J lost 0 bases, and 15 bases lay in between. CDR1 LNHDA and CDR2 SQIVND come from the germline V gene (reference sequence). The CDR3 coding sequence is TGTGCCAGTACCGGCCGGGACCAAGCTAACTATGGCTACACCTTC. Protein product: CASTGRDQANYGYTF.

This rearrangement joins TRBV13 to TRBJ2-7, with 12 bases identical to TRBD2. Germline V gene data show CDR1 as PRHDT and CDR2 as FYEKMQ (reference sequence). This CDR3 comprises 17 residues. The junction had 14 bases not matched to a gene; V was cut back by 5 bases and J by 6 bases. The CDR3 sequence is CASSPDALAGGQAEQYF. CDR3 DNA sequence: TGTGCCAGCAGCCCGGACGCTCTAGCGGGAGGGCAGGCCGAGCAGTACTTC.

The V call is TRBV27, the J call TRBJ2-7; D not certain. This CDR3 region has 12 residues. CDR1 and CDR2 from the germline V gene are MNHEY and SMNVEV (reference sequence). Trimming removed 10 bases at V and 3 bases at J, with 13 bases between. CDR3: CATANRDYEQYF. The CDR3 DNA follows: TGTGCCACAGCGAACAGAGACTACGAGCAGTACTTC.

This clone was detected a few times. The rearrangement joins TRBV7-3 to TRBJ1-1, with 9 bases fitting TRBD1. V trimming: 6 bases; J trimming: 3 bases; junction bases outside the gene matches: 5. Germline V lookup: CDR1 SGHTA, CDR2 FQGTGA. The CDR3 runs 14 residues. DNA for the CDR3: TGTGCCAGCAGTCCACAGGGGGCTGACACTGAAGCTTTCTTT. Translating it yields CASSPQGADTEAFF.

V usage is TRBV6-5 and J usage is TRBJ1-1; D is undetermined. This CDR3 is 15 amino acids long. Germline V gives CDR1 MNHEY, CDR2 SVGAGI. Between the trimmed V and J ends, which lost 2 bases and 0 bases, there was a span of 10 bases. CDR3 coding DNA: TGTGCCAGCAGTTACGGCGCGGGAGTGAACACTGAAGCTTTCTTT. It specifies CASSYGAGVNTEAFF.

The chain recombines TRBV19 with TRBJ1-5; a weak D match, TRBD1 (6 bases). The ends were cut back, 5 bases at V and 0 bases at J, with 8 bases in the middle. Germline values: CDR1 LNHDA, CDR2 SQIVND (reference sequence). This CDR3 spans 14 amino acids. The CDR3 is CASSSQGSNQPQHF. DNA for the CDR3: TGTGCCAGTAGTTCACAGGGTAGCAATCAGCCCCAGCATTTT.

The V call is TRBV9, the J call TRBJ1-4; D ambiguous. The CDR3 sequence is 14 residues long. The germline V gene encodes CDR1 SGDLS and CDR2 YYNGEE. V gave up 4 bases and J gave up 7 bases, with 14 bases separating them. CDR3 sequence: CASSPRSNVEKLFF. CDR3 DNA: TGTGCCAGCAGCCCAAGGAGTAATGTTGAAAAACTGTTTTTT.

This chain joins TRBV4-2 and TRBJ2-3; no firm D call. CDR3 size: 15 residues. Germline CDR1 and CDR2: LGHNA and YNFKEQ. V lost 4 bases and J 6 bases, leaving 17 bases between the germline ends. The CDR3: CASSPLGRTADTQYF. The CDR3 bases are TGTGCCAGCAGCCCCCTGGGAAGGACCGCCGATACGCAGTATTTT.

The chain is built from TRBV5-1 and TRBJ1-1; the match to TRBD1 covers 7 bases. In germline, CDR1 is SGHRS, CDR2 YFSETQ. J gave up 7 bases and V 4 bases, and 13 bases lay outside the gene matches. CDR3 length equals 15 residues. CDR3 residues: CASSPRQGGLVEAFF. For the CDR3, the DNA is TGCGCCAGCAGCCCTAGACAGGGAGGATTGGTTGAAGCTTTCTTT.

This rearrangement joins TRBV7-8 to TRBJ1-2, with D uncertain. V was shortened by 1 base and J by 8 bases, with 11 bases between the two germline ends. Per the germline V gene, CDR1 is SGHVS and CDR2 is FQNEAQ. There are 13 residues in the CDR3. The CDR3 here is CASSLESILGYTF. As DNA, the CDR3 is TGTGCCAGCAGCTTAGAAAGTATTTTGGGCTACACCTTC.

V and J are TRBV4-3 and TRBJ2-1, with 7 bases identical to TRBD2. Germline lookup yields CDR1 LGHNA and CDR2 YSLEER. CDR3 length: 16 residues. Unmatched junction bases numbered 8, after V lost 1 base and J lost 5 bases. CDR3 region: CASSQVVASGNNEQFF. The CDR3 DNA is TGCGCCAGCAGCCAAGTCGTCGCTAGCGGAAACAATGAGCAGTTCTTC.

The chain combines TRBV6-1 with TRBJ1-5, with 11 bases matching TRBD1. Germline CDR1 MNHNS, CDR2 SASEGT. This CDR3 contains 15 residues. The V gene end was trimmed by 8 bases and the J gene end by 7 bases; junction bases not matched to a gene: 10. The chain's CDR3 is CASGRDRGVGQPQHF. CDR3 in DNA: TGTGCCAGCGGGCGGGACAGGGGGGTGGGACAGCCCCAGCATTTT.

J is TRBJ2-3 and V is TRBV4-2, with 7 bases that match TRBD2. J gave up 1 base and V 1 base, and 5 bases lay outside the gene matches. Per the germline V gene, CDR1 is LGHNA and CDR2 is YNFKEQ. The length of the CDR3 is 16 residues. This CDR3 is CASSQGGRAGTDTQYF. CDR3 coding DNA: TGTGCCAGCAGCCAAGGTGGGAGGGCCGGCACAGATACGCAGTATTTT.

The rearrangement uses TRBV5-5 and TRBJ1-1, with TRBD1 identical over 11 bases. The germline gives CDR1 SGHKS, CDR2 YYEKEE (reference sequence). The CDR3 loop spans 16 amino acids. The V and J ends lost 4 bases and 5 bases, in that order; junction bases with no gene match: 10. CDR3 nucleotides: TGTGCCAGCAGCGGGGACAGGGGGAGGCCTTGGACTGAAGCTTTCTTT. This codes for CASSGDRGRPWTEAFF.